A single sample is the source of the 17 T cell receptor beta chains below, sequenced in a study of cytomegalovirus exposure and HLA in healthy donors. The PCR made use of 60 Vbeta and 13 Jbeta primers. Profiling relied on immunoSEQ multiplex PCR, and the TCRdb table lists in-frame clones only, not all of them. The profile covers approximately 280,000 clones, with roughly 90% appearing a single time and 4% taken by the ten largest. The material sequenced was PBMCs. The receptors derive from a man aged 40-50 years in good health and CMV-seropositive.

The chain uses TRBV4-1 and TRBJ2-1; perhaps TRBD2 as D (6 bases). In germline, CDR1 is MGHRA, CDR2 YSYEKL. This CDR3 is built from 16 residues. V lost 4 bases and J 2 bases, leaving 15 bases between the germline ends. The CDR3 region is CASSPLARRAYNEQFF. DNA for the CDR3: TGCGCCAGCAGCCCACTAGCTCGCCGAGCCTACAATGAGCAGTTCTTC.

The CDR3 is CASSQVGLAEPRLEGEQYF. The CDR3 DNA follows: TGCGCCAGCAGCCAAGTCGGACTAGCGGAACCAAGACTCGAGGGGGAGCAGTACTTC. This chain uses TRBV4-1 with TRBJ2-7; 10 bases line up with TRBD2. The CDR3 is 19 amino acids. The V gene's germline CDR1 is MGHRA and CDR2 YSYEKL. V was clipped by 1 base and J by 7 bases; unmatched bases: 19.

To note about this clone: Other DNA sequences of this sample code for an identical CDR3. This rearrangement joins TRBV9 to TRBJ2-2; TRBD1 agrees at 7 bases. Germline V gives CDR1 SGDLS, CDR2 YYNGEE. With V trimmed by 0 bases and J by 5 bases, 1 base remained unmatched. The CDR3 contains 14 residues. The CDR3 nucleotides read TGTGCCAGCAGCGTAGGACAGGGTACCGGGGAGCTGTTTTTT. Its protein is CASSVGQGTGELFF.

The chain links TRBV10-3 to TRBJ2-3; 9 nucleotides line up with TRBD2. The CDR3 runs 13 residues. The V gene end was trimmed by 6 bases and the J gene end by 4 bases; junction bases not matched to a gene: 2. Looked up from germline, CDR1 is ENHRY and CDR2 is SYGVKD. The CDR3 sequence: CAISLAGPDTQYF. The CDR3 DNA sequence: TGTGCCATCAGCCTAGCGGGGCCAGATACGCAGTATTTT.

The CDR3 is CASSVGDNSYEQYF. The CDR3 DNA reads as TGTGCCAGCAGCGTAGGAGACAACTCCTACGAGCAGTACTTC. The chain employs TRBV9 and TRBJ2-7; D not resolved. The CDR3 extends over 14 amino acids. The germline CDR1 and CDR2 sequences are SGDLS and YYNGEE. Trimming took 0 bases from V and 0 from J, leaving 7 bases between them.

The CDR3 is CASSSPGTPANYGYTF. In DNA form, the CDR3 reads TGTGCCAGCAGCTCACCCGGGACACCGGCTAACTATGGCTACACCTTC. The V and J genes are TRBV28 and TRBJ1-2; D perhaps matches TRBD1 (6 bases). The CDR3 has 16 residues. Germline V lookup: CDR1 MDHEN, CDR2 SYDVKM. V shed 6 bases and J shed 0 bases, with 17 bases lying between them.

The gene calls are TRBV28 and TRBJ1-2; 10 bases are a match to TRBD1. Germline values: CDR1 MDHEN, CDR2 SYDVKM. The CDR3 has 17 amino acids. The trim removed 4 bases at V and 4 bases at J, leaving 12 bases unmatched. The DNA of the CDR3 is TGTGCCAGCAGTTCGGCCGGGACAGGGGCCGTTCCCTATGGCTACACCTTC. It specifies CASSSAGTGAVPYGYTF.

The gene calls are TRBV28 and TRBJ2-7, with D possibly matching TRBD1 (6 bases). This CDR3 spans 14 amino acids. V was clipped by 6 bases and J by 0 bases, with 12 bases between them. Germline-derived CDR1 and CDR2 are MDHEN and SYDVKM. The CDR3 sequence: CASSKDRTSYEQYF. The DNA of the CDR3 is TGTGCCAGCAGCAAAGACAGGACCTCCTACGAGCAGTACTTC.

This chain joins TRBV5-1 and TRBJ2-1; TRBD2 might be the D (6 bases). V was trimmed by 3 bases and J by 4 bases, leaving 11 bases between them. The CDR3 loop spans 14 amino acids. Germline V gene sequence: CDR1 SGHRS, CDR2 YFSETQ. The CDR3, as DNA: TGCGCCAGCAGCTCCCGAGGAGGGTACAATGAGCAGTTCTTC. Translating gives CASSSRGGYNEQFF.

This sequence joins TRBV21-1 and TRBJ2-1; TRBD2, the table's D call, was not compared with the DNA. TRBV21-1 is annotated as a pseudogene. The CDR3 has 17 residues. The CDR3: CASSKLKREGLMDEQFF. Written as DNA, the CDR3 is TGTGCCAGCAGCAAACTTAAGCGGGAGGGCCTTATGGATGAGCAGTTCTTC.

V usage is TRBV5-1 and J usage is TRBJ2-1; TRBD2 agrees at 9 bases. Germline V CDR1 and CDR2: SGHRS, YFSETQ. V was clipped by 6 bases and J by 8 bases; unmatched bases: 9. The CDR3 is made up of 14 amino acids. CDR3 DNA: TGCGCCAGCACGCGGGAGGGCCGTAATGATGAGCAGTTCTTC. Encoded protein: CASTREGRNDEQFF.

The V gene is TRBV7-2, the J gene TRBJ1-2, with a possible D match to TRBD1 (5 bases). The V end lost 7 bases, the J end lost 2 bases, and 11 bases lay between the germline ends. The CDR3 loop spans 13 amino acids. Germline CDR1 and CDR2: SGHTA and FQGNSA. The CDR3 region is CASTWGGNYGYTF. CDR3 in DNA: TGTGCCAGCACCTGGGGCGGAAACTATGGCTACACCTTC.

The chain couples TRBV6-1 to TRBJ2-7, with 7 nucleotides matching TRBD2. V shed 1 base, J shed 6 bases, and the junction held 0 bases outside the gene matches. The V gene's germline CDR1 is MNHNS and CDR2 SASEGT. The CDR3 runs to 12 residues. The CDR3 DNA reads TGTGCCAGCAGTGAAGGCGGGGGCGAGCAGTACTTC. Translated, it gives CASSEGGGEQYF.

A few counts support this clone. Other DNA sequences in the same sample also yield this CDR3. The chain uses TRBV5-1 and TRBJ1-4; no clear D. With 1 base removed from V and 0 bases from J, the gap between germline ends came to 4 bases. Germline lookup yields CDR1 SGHRS and CDR2 YFSETQ. The CDR3 contains 14 residues. CDR3 region: CASSLTATNEKLFF. The CDR3 nucleotides are TGCGCCAGCAGCTTGACAGCAACTAATGAAAAACTGTTTTTT.

This chain links TRBV11-2 with TRBJ2-7; 10 nucleotides line up with TRBD2. V lost 1 base and J lost 3; bases outside the gene matches: 3. CDR3 length equals 15 residues. CDR1 is SGHAT and CDR2 is FQNNGV in the germline V gene. Here the CDR3 reads CASSLVASGSYEQYF. CDR3 DNA: TGTGCCAGCAGCTTAGTCGCTAGCGGGAGCTACGAGCAGTACTTC.

This clone has a handful of counts. The chain employs TRBV28 and TRBJ2-1; a possible D gene is TRBD2 (5 bases). Germline V gene lookup returns CDR1 MDHEN and CDR2 SYDVKM. Trimming shortened V by 10 bases and J by 6 bases, and 19 bases separated the two germline ends. The CDR3 totals 14 residues. CDR3 in amino acids: CATLWSGGRNEQFF. For the CDR3, the DNA is TGTGCCACCCTCTGGAGCGGAGGTCGCAATGAGCAGTTCTTC.

V is TRBV27 and J is TRBJ2-1, with 8 bases fitting TRBD2. CDR3 length equals 14 residues. Germline V gives CDR1 MNHEY, CDR2 SMNVEV (reference sequence). V was pared by 2 bases and J by 8 bases, with 5 bases of the junction left unmatched. CDR3 region: CASSLTGGPHEQFF. The DNA for the CDR3 is TGTGCCAGCAGTTTAACGGGAGGGCCCCATGAGCAGTTCTTC.